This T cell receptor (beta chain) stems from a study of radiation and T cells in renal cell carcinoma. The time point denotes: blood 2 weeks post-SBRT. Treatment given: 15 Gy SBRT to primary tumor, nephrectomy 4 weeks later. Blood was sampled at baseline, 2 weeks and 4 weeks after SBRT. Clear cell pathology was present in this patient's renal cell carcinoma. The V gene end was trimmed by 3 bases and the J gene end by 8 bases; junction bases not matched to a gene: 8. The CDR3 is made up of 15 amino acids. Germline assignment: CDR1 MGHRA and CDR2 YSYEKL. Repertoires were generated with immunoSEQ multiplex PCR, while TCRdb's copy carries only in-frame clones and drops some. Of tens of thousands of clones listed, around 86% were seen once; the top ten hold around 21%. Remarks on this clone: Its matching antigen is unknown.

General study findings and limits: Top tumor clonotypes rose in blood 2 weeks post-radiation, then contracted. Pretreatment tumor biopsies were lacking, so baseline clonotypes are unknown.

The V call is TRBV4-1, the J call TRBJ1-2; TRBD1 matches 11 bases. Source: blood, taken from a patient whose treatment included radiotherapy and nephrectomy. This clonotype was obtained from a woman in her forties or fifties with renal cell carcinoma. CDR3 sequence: CASSHLGQGAQGYTF. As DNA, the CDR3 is TGCGCCAGCAGCCACCTTGGACAGGGGGCACAAGGCTACACCTTC.